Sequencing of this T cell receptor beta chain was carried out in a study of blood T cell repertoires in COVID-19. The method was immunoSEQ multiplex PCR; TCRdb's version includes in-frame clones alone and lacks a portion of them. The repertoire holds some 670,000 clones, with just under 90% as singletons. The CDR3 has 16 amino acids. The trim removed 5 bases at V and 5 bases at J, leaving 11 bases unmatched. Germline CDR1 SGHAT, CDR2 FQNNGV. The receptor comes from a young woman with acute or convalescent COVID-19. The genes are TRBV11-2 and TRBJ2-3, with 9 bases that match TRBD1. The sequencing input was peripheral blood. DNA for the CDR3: TGTGCCAGCAGCACTCGACAGGGGGGTCCCGTAGATACGCAGTATTTT. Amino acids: CASSTRQGGPVDTQYF.